The T cell receptor beta chain under discussion was sequenced for a study of regulatory T cells in long-lasting Graves disease. Construction of TCR beta libraries relied on iRepertoire HTBI primers and on Arm-PCR targeting CDR3 regions. TCRdb recomputed calls from the multiplex PCR reads with MiXCR, one row per CDR3 protein. The sample records about 540,000 distinct CDR3 sequences, roughly 13% being singletons. The CDR3 length is 17 residues. CDR1 is MNHEY and CDR2 is SMNVEV in the germline V gene (reference sequence). J was trimmed by 5 bases and V by 4 bases; bases with no gene match: 9. Time point specified: newly diagnosed GD, antithyroid drugs for less than 3 months. PBMC RNA served as the TCR library source. The same data also went into a second study, on T cells in Graves' hyperthyroidism and ophthalmopathy. This second study notes: Graves' hyperthyroidism is called stable when ophthalmopathy does not progress within 18 months. Researchers ran a first-round RT-PCR on the TCR CDR3 using the HTBI primer set.

The chain uses TRBV27 and TRBJ2-7, with 15 bases identical to TRBD2. The TCR comes from a man aged 25 to 40 with Graves disease. The source material was peripheral blood mononuclear cells (PBMCs), sampled at new diagnosis, from a patient treated with antithyroid drugs. The CDR3 is CASSSGLAGGPQHEQYF. DNA of the CDR3: TGTGCCAGCAGTTCCGGACTAGCGGGAGGGCCGCAACACGAGCAGTACTTC.